This is a list of T cell receptor beta chains from one sample in a study of cytomegalovirus exposure and HLA in healthy donors. Produced via immunoSEQ multiplex PCR; TCRdb's table is partial and in-frame only. The sample lists around 76,000 clones, 65% to 75% seen once, with around 16% in the top ten. The sequencing sample was made of PBMCs. The receptor source for this set is a woman aged 40 to 50 in good health and CMV-seropositive. Both conserved end residues are part of each CDR3. A D gene is named only where the DNA matches it firmly. Rows may omit the clone size; those that give it use once, few, many or a size class.

d_call,clone_size,v_call,j_call,cdr3_aa,cdr3_nt
TRBD1,.,TRBV6-5,TRBJ1-2,CASSFDRDSYGYTF,TGTGCCAGCAGTTTCGACCGGGACAGCTATGGCTACACCTTC
.,.,TRBV29-1,TRBJ2-1,CSGVTGSDSEQFF,TGCAGCGGGGTAACAGGGAGTGACAGTGAGCAGTTCTTC
.,.,TRBV9,TRBJ2-7,CASSAQSLANSYEQYF,TGTGCCAGCAGCGCCCAGTCACTAGCAAACTCCTACGAGCAGTACTTC
TRBD1,.,TRBV19,TRBJ2-3,CASRDRGSDTQYF,TGTGCCAGCCGGGACAGGGGATCAGATACGCAGTATTTT
.,.,TRBV28,TRBJ1-5,CASSLSYSNQPQHF,TGTGCCAGCAGTCTCTCGTATAGCAATCAGCCCCAGCATTTT
.,.,TRBV7-8,TRBJ1-1,CASSSLGVGALNTEAFF,TGTGCCAGCAGCTCCCTCGGGGTCGGAGCCCTGAACACTGAAGCTTTCTTT
TRBD1,.,TRBV5-6,TRBJ1-1,CASSDRQGILNTEAFF,TGTGCCAGCAGCGATCGACAGGGCATTCTGAACACTGAAGCTTTCTTT
.,.,TRBV2,TRBJ2-3,CASSESDTQYF,TGTGCCAGCAGTGAGTCGGATACGCAGTATTTT
.,.,TRBV5-6,TRBJ2-1,CASSYVEGNSYNEQFF,TGTGCCAGCAGCTATGTGGAGGGGAACTCCTACAATGAGCAGTTCTTC
.,.,TRBV7-2,TRBJ2-5,CASSSVAVTETQYF,TGTGCCAGCAGCTCCGTGGCGGTAACAGAGACCCAGTACTTC
TRBD1,.,TRBV28,TRBJ2-2,CARNPGQENTGELFF,TGTGCCAGAAACCCGGGACAGGAGAACACCGGGGAGCTGTTTTTT
TRBD1,few,TRBV6-4,TRBJ2-1,CASSENQQGEYNEQFF,TGTGCCAGCAGCGAAAATCAACAGGGGGAATACAATGAGCAGTTCTTC
TRBD1,.,TRBV7-8,TRBJ1-5,CASSFDRAPQHF,TGTGCCAGCAGCTTCGACAGGGCCCCCCAGCATTTT
.,.,TRBV4-3,TRBJ2-5,CASSQDGLQPETQYF,TGCGCCAGCAGCCAAGATGGCTTACAACCGGAGACCCAGTACTTC
.,.,TRBV5-1,TRBJ2-7,CASSLESAVYEQYF,TGCGCCAGCAGCTTGGAATCCGCGGTTTACGAGCAGTACTTC
TRBD1,.,TRBV29-1,TRBJ2-7,CSVERTGQRFTEQYF,TGCAGCGTTGAACGGACGGGACAGAGGTTTACCGAGCAGTACTTC
TRBD1,.,TRBV11-3,TRBJ2-1,CASSPDRGNEQFF,TGTGCCAGCAGCCCCGACAGGGGGAATGAGCAGTTCTTC
.,.,TRBV19,TRBJ1-1,CASSPREGLNTEAFF,TGTGCCAGTAGCCCCAGGGAGGGGCTGAACACTGAAGCTTTCTTT
.,.,TRBV5-4,TRBJ1-1,CASSFFGVTEAFF,TGTGCCAGCAGCTTTTTCGGGGTCACTGAAGCTTTCTTT
.,.,TRBV10-3,TRBJ1-6,CAISGTLGFEDSPLHF,TGTGCCATCAGTGGTACCCTCGGGTTTGAAGATTCACCCCTCCACTTT
.,.,TRBV4-3,TRBJ2-7,CASSQEVGVSSYEQYF,TGCGCCAGCAGCCAAGAGGTAGGAGTAAGCTCCTACGAGCAGTACTTC
.,.,TRBV27,TRBJ2-5,CASSSARLGSSKETQYF,TGTGCCAGCAGTTCCGCACGACTCGGGAGTTCAAAAGAGACCCAGTACTTC
TRBD2,.,TRBV27,TRBJ2-2,CASSLGTSGGLNTGELFF,TGTGCCAGCAGTTTAGGGACTAGCGGGGGGTTAAACACCGGGGAGCTGTTTTTT
TRBD1,.,TRBV6-6,TRBJ1-2,CASSRGQGVYGYTF,TGTGCCAGCAGCCGTGGACAGGGAGTTTATGGCTACACCTTC
.,.,TRBV4-1,TRBJ1-1,CASSQPSGEDEAFF,TGCGCCAGCAGCCAACCCTCCGGTGAAGATGAAGCTTTCTTT